The 5 T cell receptor beta chains presented below share a single source sample, sequenced in a study of T-cell reconstitution after alpha-beta-depleted transplantation in children. The authors prepared the TCRbeta library with unique molecular identifiers. TCRdb reanalysed the PCR reads using MiXCR and keeps one entry per CDR3 protein. The sample lists 400,000 to 450,000 distinct CDR3 sequences; approximately 42% were seen once. The sample consisted of PBMCs, taken before TCRalphabeta/CD19-depleted stem cell transplant. The receptors were gathered from a girl aged 2-9 years with aplastic anemia, due to receive a stem cell transplant.

A few counts support this clonotype. The chain has TRBV20-1 and TRBJ1-1, with D possibly matching TRBD1 (6 bases). Germline assignment: CDR1 DFQATT and CDR2 SNEGSKA (reference sequence). Between the trimmed V and J ends, which lost 8 bases and 8 bases, there was a span of 18 bases. The CDR3 totals 12 residues. CDR3 bases: TGCAGTCGCAGGAGGCGTGGGGGCGAAGCTTTCTTT. As protein: CSRRRRGGEAFF.

This clonotype was seen a few times. The chain couples TRBV7-9 to TRBJ1-2, with D possibly TRBD1 on 5 matching bases. Germline V gives CDR1 SEHNR, CDR2 FQNEAQ (reference sequence). The CDR3 consists of 12 residues. The germline V and J ends were trimmed by 5 bases and 8 bases, with 12 bases remaining between them. The CDR3 DNA reads as TGTGCCAGCAGCCAGACAGAATGGGGCTACACCTTC. Residues: CASSQTEWGYTF.

The chain employs TRBV28 and TRBJ2-3, with D possibly being TRBD2 (6 bases). Germline V gene lookup returns CDR1 MDHEN and CDR2 SYDVKM. Trimming took off 2 bases at V and 2 bases at J, with 14 bases between the two ends. This CDR3 is 16 amino acids long. The chain's CDR3 is CASSLRRGASTDTQYF. The CDR3 nucleotides are TGTGCCAGCAGTTTAAGGCGGGGAGCCTCCACAGATACGCAGTATTTT. Full variable domain (missing parts from reference TRBV28 and TRBJ2-3): DVKVTQSSRYLVKRTGEKVFLECVQDMDHENMFWYRQDPGLGLRLIYFSYDVKMKEKGDIPEGYSVSREKKERFSLILESASTNQTSMYLCASSLRRGASTDTQYFGPGTRLTVL.

There are a few counts of this clonotype. This chain uses TRBV28 with TRBJ1-4; D might be TRBD1 (5 bases). Between the trimmed V and J ends, which lost 3 bases and 4 bases, there was a span of 9 bases. The CDR3 has 14 residues. CDR1 is MDHEN, CDR2 SYDVKM, per germline. The CDR3 nucleotides are TGTGCCAGCAGTTTGCAGGGCAATAATGAAAAACTGTTTTTT. Amino acids: CASSLQGNNEKLFF.

At least ten counts were recorded for this clonotype. This rearrangement joins TRBV5-6 to TRBJ2-1; 7 bases match TRBD2. The V gene's germline CDR1 is SGHDT and CDR2 YYEEEE. The CDR3 runs 13 residues. Trimming cost V 4 bases and J 8 bases; bases outside gene matches: 6. The CDR3, as DNA: TGTGCCAGCAGCAGGGGACTAATCTATGAGCAGTTCTTC. Its protein is CASSRGLIYEQFF.